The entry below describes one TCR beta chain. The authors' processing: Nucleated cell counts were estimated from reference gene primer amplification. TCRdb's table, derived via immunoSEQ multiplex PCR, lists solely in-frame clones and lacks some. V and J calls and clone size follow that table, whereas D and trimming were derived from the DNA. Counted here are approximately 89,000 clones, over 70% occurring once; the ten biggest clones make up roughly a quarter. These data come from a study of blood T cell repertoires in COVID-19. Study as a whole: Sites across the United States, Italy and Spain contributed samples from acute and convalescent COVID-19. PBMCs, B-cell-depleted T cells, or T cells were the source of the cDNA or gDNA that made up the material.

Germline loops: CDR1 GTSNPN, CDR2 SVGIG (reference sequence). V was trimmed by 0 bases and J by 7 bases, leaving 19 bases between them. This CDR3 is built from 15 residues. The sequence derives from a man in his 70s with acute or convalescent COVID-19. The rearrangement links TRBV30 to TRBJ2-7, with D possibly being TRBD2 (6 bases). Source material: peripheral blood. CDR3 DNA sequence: TGTGCCTGGAGTGTCCTTAAGGAGGGAAGCTTAGAGCAGTACTTC. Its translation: CAWSVLKEGSLEQYF.